The 26 T cell receptor beta chains reported below all come from one sample, sequenced in a study of T-cell reconstitution after alpha-beta-depleted transplantation in children. Preparation of the TCRbeta library used unique molecular identifiers. TCRdb used MiXCR to reprocess the PCR reads, holding one entry per CDR3 protein. This sample yields about 200,000 distinct CDR3 sequences, of which roughly 7.1% are seen a single time; just over 5.5% belongs to the top ten. The specimen was PBMCs, collected before TCRalphabeta/CD19-depleted stem cell transplant. The receptor set was obtained from a boy under 10 years old with acute lymphoblastic leukemia, due to receive a stem cell transplant.

This clonotype was counted many times. This chain connects TRBV12-3 or TRBV12-4 to TRBJ2-5; D remains unclear. Trimming left V 4 bases short and J 7 bases short, with 13 bases between. The CDR3 totals 13 residues. Written as DNA, the CDR3 is TGTGCCAGCAGTTCGAATCAAGAGCGGACCCAGTACTTC. This gives the protein CASSSNQERTQYF.

This clonotype was seen more than once but under ten times. The chain carries TRBV5-1 and TRBJ1-2, with D possibly matching TRBD1 (5 bases). The CDR3 runs to 14 residues. V lost 4 bases and J lost 3, with 13 bases in between. Germline-derived CDR1 and CDR2 are SGHRS and YFSETQ. Written as DNA, the CDR3 is TGCGCCAGCAGCCCCCGCGGGGACGACTATGGCTACACCTTC. Translation gives CASSPRGDDYGYTF.

CDR3 bases: TGTGCCAGCAGTTCCATAGCGGGGGTCCCCCTCTCCTACGAGCAGTACTTC. Residues: CASSSIAGVPLSYEQYF. V and J are TRBV6-5 and TRBJ2-7; the match to TRBD2 covers 9 bases. CDR1 MNHEY and CDR2 SVGAGI come from the germline V gene. The CDR3 sequence is 17 residues long. With 4 bases clipped from V and 0 bases from J, the junction kept 10 bases outside the gene matches.

V usage is TRBV2 and J usage is TRBJ2-2; 8 bases fit TRBD2. The CDR3 runs to 15 residues. The germline CDR1 and CDR2 sequences are SNHLY and FYNNEI. V shed 10 bases, J shed 3 bases, and the junction held 10 bases outside the gene matches. CDR3 protein: CATRRGGPDTGELFF. CDR3 sequence (DNA): TGTGCCACGCGACGGGGGGGGCCGGACACCGGGGAGCTGTTTTTT. The variable domain in full, with the rest retrieved from reference TRBV2 and TRBJ2-2, is EPEVTQTPSHQVTQMGQEVILRCVPISNHLYFYWYRQILGQKVEFLVSFYNNEISEKSEIFDDQFSVERPDGSNFTLKIRSTKLEDSAMYFCATRRGGPDTGELFFGEGSRLTVL.

This clonotype was counted between two and nine times. The V and J genes are TRBV13 and TRBJ1-4, with 8 bases identical to TRBD1. The CDR3 consists of 14 residues. Germline trimming cut 5 bases from V and 4 bases from J; bases unmatched to any gene: 3. Germline V gives CDR1 PRHDT, CDR2 FYEKMQ (reference sequence). The CDR3 DNA is TGTGCCAGCAGCCAGGGGGCCCTTAATGAAAAACTGTTTTTT. Its translation: CASSQGALNEKLFF.

The chain employs TRBV15 and TRBJ2-7; D is perhaps TRBD2 (6 bases). This CDR3 contains 14 residues. The V gene's germline CDR1 is LNHNV and CDR2 YYDKDF (reference sequence). The V end was cut by 1 base, the J end by 5 bases, with 12 bases between. CDR3 coding DNA: TGTGCCACCAGCAGAGTTGCGGGAAAACACGAGCAGTACTTC. Protein sequence: CATSRVAGKHEQYF.

This clonotype occurred many times. The J gene is TRBJ2-3, the V gene TRBV7-9, with a tentative D call TRBD1 (5 bases). With 5 bases removed from V and 5 bases from J, the gap between germline ends came to 17 bases. There are 15 residues in the CDR3. Germline V gene lookup returns CDR1 SEHNR and CDR2 FQNEAQ (reference sequence). DNA for the CDR3: TGTGCCAGCAGCGCTACCGATGGGGCAATAGATACGCAGTATTTT. This encodes CASSATDGAIDTQYF.

The chain links TRBV28 to TRBJ2-7, with D possibly being TRBD2 (6 bases). The CDR3 spans 15 residues. The germline CDR1 and CDR2 sequences are MDHEN and SYDVKM. The germline V and J ends were trimmed by 6 bases and 0 bases, with 15 bases remaining between them. The CDR3 loop is CASSTGASVSYEQYF. In nucleotides, the CDR3 is TGTGCCAGCAGCACCGGGGCTAGCGTCTCCTACGAGCAGTACTTC.

This clonotype was seen at least ten times. CDR3 in amino acids: CASSSSGTGIYF. CDR3 coding DNA: TGTGCCAGCAGCAGCTCCGGGACAGGGATTTACTTC. The chain carries TRBV11-3 and TRBJ2-7; 9 positions match TRBD1. The CDR3 covers 12 residues. Germline V lookup: CDR1 SGHNT, CDR2 YENEEA. V shed 5 bases, J shed 13 bases, and the junction held 9 bases outside the gene matches.

The sample holds one count of this clonotype. This sequence may be a read error, since a much larger clone differs from it by one base. The V gene is TRBV6-2 or TRBV6-3, the J gene TRBJ1-1; 7 bases are shared with TRBD1. Germline loops: CDR1 MNHEY, CDR2 SVGEGT. The length of the CDR3 is 15 residues. In DNA form, the CDR3 reads TGTGCCAGCAGTTACCTGCCAGGGGGGAACACTGAAGTTTTCTTT. Translated: CASSYLPGGNTEVFF.

This clonotype was seen only a few times. A much larger clone lies a single base off, so this may be a read error. The chain carries TRBV4-1 and TRBJ1-6, with 10 bases that match TRBD1. Germline assignment: CDR1 MGHRA and CDR2 YSYEKL. The CDR3 spans 14 residues. V was pared by 5 bases and J by 7 bases, with 2 bases of the junction left unmatched. CDR3 loop: CASSSGQGNSPLHF. The CDR3 nucleotides read TGCGCCAGCAGCTCGGGACAGGGGAATTCACCCCTCCACTTT.

The rearrangement joins TRBV29-1 to TRBJ2-7; TRBD1 or TRBD2 may be the D gene (5 bases each). The CDR3 extends over 12 amino acids. Germline-derived CDR1 and CDR2 are SQVTM and ANQGSEA. The V gene lost 7 bases and the J gene lost 2 bases, with 12 bases spanning the gap. In nucleotides, the CDR3 is TGCAGCGCCGTATTGGGGGCCTACGAGCAGTACTTC. This translates into CSAVLGAYEQYF.

This clonotype was counted many times. The J gene is TRBJ2-1, the V gene TRBV7-2; 13 bases align to TRBD2. V trimming: 6 bases; J trimming: 7 bases; junction bases outside the gene matches: 12. This CDR3 is built from 17 residues. Germline V gene sequence: CDR1 SGHTA, CDR2 FQGNSA. CDR3 bases: TGTGCCAGCAGTCTCACCTCCGGGACTAGCGGGATTAATGAGCAGTTCTTC. Its protein is CASSLTSGTSGINEQFF. Looking up the rest from reference TRBV7-2 and TRBJ2-1 gives the full variable domain: GAGVSQSPSNKVTEKGKDVELRCDPISGHTALYWYRQSLGQGLEFLIYFQGNSAPDKSGLPSDRFSAERTGGSVSTLTIQRTQQEDSAVYLCASSLTSGTSGINEQFFGPGTRLTVL.

This clonotype showed up just a few times. The V call is TRBV9, the J call TRBJ2-7; TRBD1 is a possible D gene (5 bases). V dropped 0 bases and J dropped 3 bases, with 16 bases sitting between them. Germline V lookup: CDR1 SGDLS, CDR2 YYNGEE. CDR3 size: 16 residues. The CDR3 DNA reads TGTGCCAGCAGCGTAGCTGAAGGGGAAGGCGGCTACGAGCAGTACTTC. Protein sequence: CASSVAEGEGGYEQYF. Variable domain in full (rest from reference TRBV9 and TRBJ2-7): DSGVTQTPKHLITATGQRVTLRCSPRSGDLSVYWYQQSLDQGLQFLIQYYNGEERAKGNILERFSAQQFPDLHSELNLSSLELGDSALYFCASSVAEGEGGYEQYFGPGTRLTVT.

This clonotype was observed at least ten times. The V and J genes are TRBV10-1 and TRBJ2-7, with D unresolved. There are 14 residues in the CDR3. V was trimmed by 3 bases and J by 6 bases, leaving 15 bases between them. The germline gives CDR1 WNHNN, CDR2 SYGVQD (reference sequence). CDR3 in DNA: TGCGCCAGCAGTGAAACGCCGGGCTGGAGCGAGCAGTACTTC. Translation gives CASSETPGWSEQYF.

V gene TRBV10-3 combines with J gene TRBJ2-7; D may be TRBD1 or TRBD2 (5 bases each). CDR1 and CDR2 from the germline V gene are ENHRY and SYGVKD. The germline V and J ends were trimmed by 0 bases and 2 bases, with 8 bases remaining between them. The CDR3 is made up of 14 amino acids. CDR3 in DNA: TGTGCCATCAGTGAGTCGAGAGGGGCCTACGAGCAGTACTTC. Amino acids: CAISESRGAYEQYF.

The chain recombines TRBV6-1 with TRBJ1-4, with no clear D. CDR3 length: 16 amino acids. V was pared by 5 bases and J by 1 base, with 14 bases between. Germline CDR1 and CDR2: MNHNS and SASEGT. CDR3: CASSRWQTLTNEKLFF. CDR3 nucleotide sequence: TGTGCCAGCAGTAGGTGGCAGACGCTAACTAATGAAAAACTGTTTTTT.

This clonotype was recorded at least ten times. The chain combines TRBV29-1 with TRBJ2-5; D remains unclear. Germline CDR1 reads SQVTM; CDR2 reads ANQGSEA. The length of the CDR3 is 12 residues. Trimming left V 4 bases short and J 1 base short, with 7 bases between. The CDR3 sequence is CSVGLLQETQYF. DNA of the CDR3: TGCAGCGTTGGTTTGCTCCAAGAGACCCAGTACTTC.

In this sample, this clonotype turned up many times. The rearrangement links TRBV9 to TRBJ2-7; D is ambiguous. The CDR3 runs 14 residues. Germline loops: CDR1 SGDLS, CDR2 YYNGEE. V lost 1 base to trimming and J lost 1 base, with 9 bases between them. This CDR3 reads CASSVSDGSYEQYF. The CDR3 DNA is TGTGCCAGCAGCGTATCCGACGGGTCCTACGAGCAGTACTTC.

This clonotype came up a few times. The rearrangement uses TRBV5-1 and TRBJ1-1; perhaps TRBD1 as D (5 bases). The CDR3 runs 13 residues. Trimming cost V 4 bases and J 5 bases, with 12 bases left between them. Germline V CDR1 and CDR2: SGHRS, YFSETQ. DNA for the CDR3: TGCGCCAGCAGCCGAATCGGGGGGACTGAAGCTTTCTTT. Residues: CASSRIGGTEAFF.

This clonotype was found many times. The chain employs TRBV5-1 and TRBJ2-3, with D tentatively TRBD2 (6 bases). Trimming removed 3 bases at V and 4 bases at J, with 18 bases between. Germline CDR1 is SGHRS and CDR2 is YFSETQ. This CDR3 has 16 amino acids. This chain's CDR3 is CASSSTDGGGADTQYF. In DNA form, the CDR3 reads TGCGCCAGCAGCTCCACTGACGGAGGAGGGGCAGATACGCAGTATTTT.

This clonotype was counted many times. V usage is TRBV7-9 and J usage is TRBJ2-1; 9 bases are shared with TRBD2. Germline V gene data show CDR1 as SEHNR and CDR2 as FQNEAQ (reference sequence). The CDR3 sequence is 15 residues long. The V gene end was trimmed by 7 bases and the J gene end by 4 bases; junction bases not matched to a gene: 8. CDR3 sequence: CASTNLSGRYNEQFF. DNA of the CDR3: TGTGCCAGCACCAACCTCAGCGGGAGGTACAATGAGCAGTTCTTC.

This clonotype was picked up many times. The gene calls are TRBV29-1 and TRBJ2-6, with D possibly TRBD1 on 7 matching bases. Trimming took off 4 bases at V and 4 bases at J, with 17 bases between the two ends. CDR1 and CDR2 from the germline V gene are SQVTM and ANQGSEA. The CDR3 consists of 16 residues. The CDR3 reads CSVVQGGRGGANVLTF. CDR3 coding DNA: TGCAGCGTTGTTCAGGGGGGCCGGGGGGGGGCCAACGTCCTGACTTTC.

This clonotype was found many times. The V call is TRBV6-5, the J call TRBJ2-1, with a possible D match to TRBD1 (5 bases). V was shortened by 0 bases and J by 2 bases, with 11 bases between the two germline ends. CDR3 size: 16 residues. Germline V gene lookup returns CDR1 MNHEY and CDR2 SVGAGI. The CDR3 sequence is CASSYSNTGAYNEQFF. The CDR3 DNA is TGTGCCAGCAGTTACTCGAATACAGGCGCCTACAATGAGCAGTTCTTC.

This clonotype was observed many times. V usage is TRBV9 and J usage is TRBJ1-6; the match to TRBD1 covers 8 bases. From germline, CDR1 is SGDLS and CDR2 YYNGEE. The CDR3 runs to 15 residues. V lost 5 bases, J lost 3 bases, and 4 bases stayed unmatched. The CDR3 DNA reads as TGTGCCAGCAGGGCCGACAGGGGCTATAATTCACCCCTCCACTTT. Translation: CASRADRGYNSPLHF.

This clonotype has ten or more counts. This chain links TRBV27 with TRBJ2-7; 7 bases align to TRBD2. Per the germline V gene, CDR1 is MNHEY and CDR2 is SMNVEV (reference sequence). The CDR3 consists of 14 residues. The trim removed 3 bases at V and 1 base at J, leaving 3 bases unmatched. The CDR3 region is CASSFGRISYEQYF. The CDR3 DNA sequence: TGTGCCAGCAGTTTCGGGAGGATTTCCTACGAGCAGTACTTC.